This is a list of T cell receptor beta chains from one sample in a study of blood T cells in healthy people across ages. TCRdb independently ran MiXCR on the 5' RACE reads; one entry per CDR3 protein. The sample contains 1 million or so distinct CDR3 sequences, 20% to 25% of which appear only once. These same records also appear under a second study, on T cells of mothers and their children.

Sequenced sample: blood. The source of these receptors is a girl aged 2-9 years in good health. CDR3s include the opening cysteine and the closing phenylalanine or tryptophan.

CDR3 protein: CSASRGAQETQYF
V gene: TRBV20-1

CDR3 protein: CASSETSGSGDEQFF
V gene: TRBV12-3/TRBV12-4

CDR3 protein: CASSPPEAPYGYTF
V gene: TRBV18

CDR3 protein: CASSPALGANVLTF
V gene: TRBV3-1

CDR3 protein: CATSDLTGGQETQYF
V gene: TRBV24-1

CDR3 protein: CASSSYGRLETQYF
V gene: TRBV27

CDR3 protein: CASSPPDSYEQYF
V gene: TRBV18

CDR3 protein: CSSGKQHQETQYF
V gene: TRBV20-1

CDR3 protein: CASRDGRLYYEQYF
V gene: TRBV6-1

CDR3 protein: CASSLGALSTDTQYF
V gene: TRBV28

CDR3 protein: CASSRRVKETQYF
V gene: TRBV7-2

CDR3 protein: CSARTLSEKLFF
V gene: TRBV20-1

CDR3 protein: CSARNRELNGYTF
V gene: TRBV20-1

CDR3 protein: CATSDLGTSGSPQFF
V gene: TRBV24-1

CDR3 protein: CASAGTSGNEQYF
V gene: TRBV12-3/TRBV12-4

CDR3 protein: CASHRWRGPQETQYF
V gene: TRBV7-2

CDR3 protein: CASSERNDSPLHF
V gene: TRBV9

CDR3 protein: CASSLEGQGIDYTF
V gene: TRBV7-2

CDR3 protein: CASSQDGAAYEQYF
V gene: TRBV4-3

CDR3 protein: CASSLVIHYEQHF
V gene: TRBV11-2

CDR3 protein: CASSRRWTQLNSGNNEQFF
V gene: TRBV3-1

CDR3 protein: CASSQGSAAYGYTF
V gene: TRBV4-3

CDR3 protein: CASMDLDEKLFF
V gene: TRBV6-6

CDR3 protein: CASSRTGTGDGYTF
V gene: TRBV11-2

CDR3 protein: CASMASLHEQFF
V gene: TRBV27

CDR3 protein: CASSQGRTVGEQFF
V gene: TRBV4-3

CDR3 protein: CASSQVAGTGGGNEQFF
V gene: TRBV4-2

CDR3 protein: CASSQPASYEQYF
V gene: TRBV4-1

CDR3 protein: CASSQGVSQPQHF
V gene: TRBV3-1